The 27 T cell receptor beta chains given below trace back to one sample, sequenced in a study of cytomegalovirus exposure and HLA in healthy donors. The PCR made use of 60 Vbeta and 13 Jbeta primers. Sequencing was performed with immunoSEQ multiplex PCR; in TCRdb, only in-frame clones are kept and a portion is missing. The profile covers some 150,000 clones, with roughly 82% appearing a single time and about 3.4% taken by the ten largest. Sample: PBMCs. The receptors shown here come from a man aged 18 to 29 in good health and CMV-seropositive.

In this sample, this clone turned up once. The genes are TRBV28 and TRBJ1-5, with D possibly being TRBD1 (5 bases). Trimming shortened V by 7 bases and J by 3 bases, and 13 bases separated the two germline ends. The CDR3 length is 14 residues. Germline V CDR1 and CDR2: MDHEN, SYDVKM. CDR3 residues: CASKSGSLNQPQHF. For the CDR3, the DNA is TGTGCCAGCAAGTCAGGGTCCCTCAATCAGCCCCAGCATTTT.

This chain connects TRBV27 to TRBJ2-7, with 10 bases fitting TRBD1. The V gene's germline CDR1 is MNHEY and CDR2 SMNVEV (reference sequence). CDR3 length equals 15 residues. V was pared by 0 bases and J by 7 bases, with 6 bases of the junction left unmatched. The CDR3: CASSLSETGGVEQYF. CDR3 DNA: TGTGCCAGCAGTTTATCAGAGACAGGGGGCGTAGAGCAGTACTTC.

The chain is built from TRBV28 and TRBJ2-7; 8 bases are shared with TRBD1. The length of the CDR3 is 15 residues. Germline-derived CDR1 and CDR2 are MDHEN and SYDVKM. Losses at the gene ends were 5 bases for V and 2 bases for J; bases not matched to a gene: 8. CDR3 sequence: CASSLDRGSPYEQYF. The DNA for the CDR3 is TGTGCCAGCAGTCTTGACAGGGGAAGCCCCTACGAGCAGTACTTC.

In this sample, this clone turned up once. This chain uses TRBV19 with TRBJ2-7; 9 nucleotides line up with TRBD1. The CDR3 loop spans 14 amino acids. V trimming: 5 bases; J trimming: 3 bases; junction bases outside the gene matches: 5. Germline values: CDR1 LNHDA, CDR2 SQIVND (reference sequence). The chain's CDR3 is CASSAGTGLYEQYF. The CDR3 bases are TGTGCCAGTAGTGCCGGGACAGGGCTCTACGAGCAGTACTTC.

This clone was found a few times. The V gene is TRBV19, the J gene TRBJ2-4, with D possibly TRBD1 on 7 matching bases. V was pared by 6 bases and J by 7 bases, with 10 bases between. The CDR3 is 12 amino acids. Germline assignment: CDR1 LNHDA and CDR2 SQIVND (reference sequence). CDR3 bases: TGTGCCAGTAGGGAGGGACAGAACATTCAGTACTTC. As protein: CASREGQNIQYF.

The chain recombines TRBV16 with TRBJ2-7; 9 nucleotides line up with TRBD1. The CDR3 spans 14 residues. J was trimmed by 2 bases and V by 4 bases; bases with no gene match: 3. Germline V gene sequence: CDR1 KGHSY, CDR2 FQNENV. The CDR3 sequence is CASSRGQGTYEQYF. CDR3 DNA: TGTGCCAGCAGCCGGGGACAGGGTACCTACGAGCAGTACTTC.

The CDR3 sequence: CASSSRQAWRAGELFF. CDR3 in DNA: TGTGCCAGCAGTTCCCGACAGGCATGGCGGGCCGGGGAGCTGTTTTTT. The chain combines TRBV6-5 with TRBJ2-2; D perhaps matches TRBD1 (6 bases). The CDR3 covers 16 residues. In germline, CDR1 is MNHEY, CDR2 SVGAGI. Between the trimmed V and J ends, which lost 4 bases and 6 bases, there was a span of 18 bases.

The chain uses TRBV5-6 and TRBJ2-6, with a weak D call TRBD2 (6 bases). Deletions cut 0 bases from V and 0 bases from J, with 13 bases between. Germline CDR1 and CDR2: SGHDT and YYEEEE. CDR3 length: 18 residues. In DNA form, the CDR3 reads TGTGCCAGCAGCTTGGCTGGGGGGAGCGGCTCTGGGGCCAACGTCCTGACTTTC. Translated: CASSLAGGSGSGANVLTF.

The rearrangement links TRBV5-1 to TRBJ2-4, with TRBD1 as a possible D gene (6 bases). Germline V gene sequence: CDR1 SGHRS, CDR2 YFSETQ. V dropped 4 bases and J dropped 1 base, with 15 bases sitting between them. The CDR3 consists of 16 residues. CDR3 DNA: TGCGCCAGCAGCAGTAATTACCAGGGGGCCAAAAACATTCAGTACTTC. Its translation: CASSSNYQGAKNIQYF. Complete variable domain (other parts from reference TRBV5-1 and TRBJ2-4): KAGVTQTPRYLIKTRGQQVTLSCSPISGHRSVSWYQQTPGQGLQFLFEYFSETQRNKGNFPGRFSGRQFSNSRSEMNVSTLELGDSALYLCASSSNYQGAKNIQYFGAGTRLSVL.

The chain links TRBV11-2 to TRBJ2-7, with D possibly matching TRBD2 (6 bases). The CDR3 is 14 amino acids. Germline CDR1 is SGHAT and CDR2 is FQNNGV. V was clipped by 1 base and J by 2 bases, with 9 bases between them. The CDR3 coding sequence is TGTGCCAGCAGCTTAGGGGGGGTTACCTACGAGCAGTACTTC. Translated: CASSLGGVTYEQYF. The full variable domain, in which reference TRBV11-2 and TRBJ2-7 provide the parts outside the CDR3, is EAGVAQSPRYKIIEKRQSVAFWCNPISGHATLYWYQQILGQGPKLLIQFQNNGVVDDSQLPKDRFSAERLKGVDSTLKIQPAKLEDSAVYLCASSLGGVTYEQYFGPGTRLTVT.

The V call is TRBV28, the J call TRBJ1-4; 9 bases match TRBD1. This CDR3 spans 14 amino acids. J gave up 7 bases and V 7 bases, and 7 bases lay outside the gene matches. Germline assignment: CDR1 MDHEN and CDR2 SYDVKM. The DNA of the CDR3 is TGTGCCAGCAACCAACAGGGGGCGAGTGAAAAACTGTTTTTT. As protein: CASNQQGASEKLFF.

The chain recombines TRBV6-1 with TRBJ2-1; 12 nucleotides agree with TRBD2. Germline V gene lookup returns CDR1 MNHNS and CDR2 SASEGT. The CDR3 length is 16 residues. Trimming took 4 bases from V and 8 from J; bases not matched to a gene: 9. The CDR3 coding sequence is TGTGCCAGCAGTGCTCGGACTAGCGGGATTCGCGATGAGCAGTTCTTC. Protein product: CASSARTSGIRDEQFF.

The chain carries TRBV30 and TRBJ1-2; weak D call: TRBD1 (5 bases). Trimming took off 4 bases at V and 2 bases at J, with 23 bases between the two ends. Germline V gene data show CDR1 as GTSNPN and CDR2 as SVGIG (reference sequence). The CDR3 contains 17 residues. Written as DNA, the CDR3 is TGTGCCTGGAAAGGGGTCGAAAGTGTTTTGGTCAACTATGGCTACACCTTC. Translated: CAWKGVESVLVNYGYTF.

The chain combines TRBV6-4 with TRBJ2-1, with 9 nucleotides matching TRBD1. V was pared by 6 bases and J by 7 bases, with 1 base of the junction left unmatched. This CDR3 is 12 amino acids long. From germline, CDR1 is MRHNA and CDR2 SNTAGT. The CDR3 bases are TGTGCCAGCAGAGGGACAGGGAATGAGCAGTTCTTC. Translated, it gives CASRGTGNEQFF.

This chain links TRBV7-6 with TRBJ2-5; 7 bases are shared with TRBD2. J gave up 3 bases and V 3 bases, and 7 bases lay outside the gene matches. Germline lookup yields CDR1 SGHVS and CDR2 FNYEAQ. The CDR3 is made up of 15 amino acids. CDR3 coding DNA: TGTGCCAGCAGCTTCGGCGGGGGAACCGAAGAGACCCAGTACTTC. Its protein product is CASSFGGGTEETQYF.

This clone was recorded only once. The CDR3, as DNA: TGTGCTAGTGGTTTGGACCTCGGGACAGAGAACACTGAAGCTTTCTTT. This translates into CASGLDLGTENTEAFF. The chain carries TRBV12-5 and TRBJ1-1, with TRBD1 identical over 7 bases. Germline V lookup: CDR1 LGHNT, CDR2 FRNRAP. Trimming cost V 1 base and J 1 base; bases outside gene matches: 6. The length of the CDR3 is 16 residues.

The V and J genes are TRBV15 and TRBJ2-3; TRBD2 aligns across 8 bases. The V gene end was trimmed by 5 bases and the J gene end by 3 bases; junction bases not matched to a gene: 7. Germline V gene lookup returns CDR1 LNHNV and CDR2 YYDKDF (reference sequence). This CDR3 spans 15 amino acids. Written as DNA, the CDR3 is TGTGCCACCAGCCCGACTAGCGAGGGGACAGATACGCAGTATTTT. Translating it yields CATSPTSEGTDTQYF. Filled out from reference TRBV15 and TRBJ2-3, the complete variable domain reads DAMVIQNPRYQVTQFGKPVTLSCSQTLNHNVMYWYQQKSSQAPKLLFHYYDKDFNNEADTPDNFQSRRPNTSFCFLDIRSPGLGDTAMYLCATSPTSEGTDTQYFGPGTRLTVL.

The genes are TRBV30 and TRBJ2-5; 9 bases line up with TRBD2. Germline-derived CDR1 and CDR2 are GTSNPN and SVGIG (reference sequence). J lost 3 bases, V lost 5 bases, and 10 bases had no gene match. The CDR3 is made up of 15 amino acids. The CDR3 sequence: CAWDGAASGKETQYF. CDR3 DNA: TGTGCCTGGGATGGAGCGGCTAGCGGGAAAGAGACCCAGTACTTC.

The chain recombines TRBV30 with TRBJ2-1; 9 nucleotides align to TRBD2. The CDR3 covers 15 residues. Germline loops: CDR1 GTSNPN, CDR2 SVGIG (reference sequence). Losses at the gene ends were 8 bases for V and 3 bases for J; bases not matched to a gene: 11. Here the CDR3 reads CAGLATSAYYNEQFF. The CDR3 bases are TGTGCCGGACTAGCGACTAGCGCGTACTACAATGAGCAGTTCTTC.

V is TRBV29-1 and J is TRBJ1-2; TRBD1 might be the D (6 bases). Germline V gives CDR1 SQVTM, CDR2 ANQGSEA. Trimming took 6 bases from V and 4 from J, leaving 18 bases between them. This CDR3 has 14 amino acids. As DNA, the CDR3 is TGCAGCGTCCCAACGACAGGCGCTCTCTATGGCTACACCTTC. This gives the protein CSVPTTGALYGYTF.

This chain links TRBV5-1 with TRBJ1-6, with D possibly being TRBD1 (5 bases). The CDR3 is 13 amino acids. Trimming removed 0 bases at V and 9 bases at J, with 7 bases between. Germline V gives CDR1 SGHRS, CDR2 YFSETQ. The CDR3 sequence is CASSLEGVSPLHF. The CDR3 DNA follows: TGCGCCAGCAGCTTGGAAGGGGTTTCACCCCTCCACTTT.

V is TRBV6-1 and J is TRBJ2-7; D call uncertain. Germline CDR1 reads MNHNS; CDR2 reads SASEGT. V gave up 3 bases and J gave up 0 bases, with 12 bases separating them. The CDR3 is made up of 15 amino acids. The CDR3 is CASSDFRQASYEQYF. The CDR3 nucleotides read TGTGCCAGCAGTGACTTTAGGCAGGCCTCCTACGAGCAGTACTTC.

V is TRBV5-1 and J is TRBJ2-7; D remains ambiguous. Trimming pared 6 bases from V and 6 bases from J, leaving 16 bases between. The germline V gene has CDR1 SGHRS and CDR2 YFSETQ. The CDR3 sequence is 13 residues long. CDR3 sequence (DNA): TGCGCCAGCATCCATGGTACAACATCCGAGCAGTACTTC. Protein: CASIHGTTSEQYF.

The table lists this clone with a few counts. CDR3 protein: CAWGRRVRETQYF. CDR3 in DNA: TGTGCCTGGGGTAGGAGGGTTCGGGAGACCCAGTACTTC. J is TRBJ2-5 and V is TRBV30, with D possibly TRBD2 on 6 matching bases. This CDR3 contains 13 residues. V was shortened by 5 bases and J by 5 bases, with 15 bases between the two germline ends. The germline CDR1 and CDR2 sequences are GTSNPN and SVGIG (reference sequence).

This clone was recorded once. The V and J genes are TRBV5-1 and TRBJ2-3; weak D call: TRBD1 (5 bases). Trimming stripped 0 bases from V and 3 bases from J, with 8 bases between. The CDR3 covers 14 residues. Per the germline V gene, CDR1 is SGHRS and CDR2 is YFSETQ. CDR3 coding DNA: TGCGCCAGCAGCTTGGAGGCAGGGACAGATACGCAGTATTTT. This sequence encodes CASSLEAGTDTQYF.

The J gene is TRBJ2-1, the V gene TRBV9; D is possibly TRBD1 (6 bases). Germline CDR1 and CDR2: SGDLS and YYNGEE. This CDR3 spans 18 amino acids. V lost 4 bases and J 3 bases, leaving 23 bases between the germline ends. CDR3 nucleotides: TGTGCCAGCAGCCGCGATCCCTCACAGGGTCGGCGCTACAATGAGCAGTTCTTC. Protein product: CASSRDPSQGRRYNEQFF. Variable domain in full (rest from reference TRBV9 and TRBJ2-1): DSGVTQTPKHLITATGQRVTLRCSPRSGDLSVYWYQQSLDQGLQFLIQYYNGEERAKGNILERFSAQQFPDLHSELNLSSLELGDSALYFCASSRDPSQGRRYNEQFFGPGTRLTVL.

V and J are TRBV7-2 and TRBJ1-1, with TRBD1 matching 7 bases. Germline assignment: CDR1 SGHTA and CDR2 FQGNSA. V was clipped by 5 bases and J by 5 bases; unmatched bases: 8. This CDR3 region has 14 residues. The CDR3 region has the DNA TGTGCCAGCAGCCCAGGGGGGAGCCCGACTGAAGCTTTCTTT. This gives the protein CASSPGGSPTEAFF.